The 10 T cell receptor beta chains given below trace back to one sample, sequenced in a study of regulatory T cells in long-lasting Graves disease. Building the TCR beta libraries relied on iRepertoire HTBI primers, and CDR3 regions underwent Arm-PCR. TCRdb reprocessed the multiplex PCR reads via MiXCR and lists one record per CDR3 protein. The repertoire holds hundreds of thousands of distinct CDR3 sequences, with around 17% as singletons. Time point of the sample: newly diagnosed GD, antithyroid drugs for less than 3 months. TCR sequences were obtained from RNA taken from PBMCs. These same data were also listed under a study on T cells in Graves' hyperthyroidism and ophthalmopathy.

Sequencing used peripheral blood mononuclear cells (PBMCs), obtained at new diagnosis, from a patient treated with antithyroid drugs. The receptor source for this set is a woman aged 30 to 39 with Graves disease.

This clonotype was observed at least ten times. The J gene is TRBJ1-1, the V gene TRBV2; D might be TRBD1 (5 bases). V was cut by 7 bases and J by 4 bases, with 10 bases left in between. Germline lookup yields CDR1 SNHLY and CDR2 FYNNEI. The CDR3 runs 12 residues. CDR3 coding DNA: TGTGCCAGCAACAAGGGGTCCACTGAAGCTTTCTTT. Translating gives CASNKGSTEAFF.

The chain carries TRBV24-1 and TRBJ2-3, with TRBD2 matching 8 bases. The V gene's germline CDR1 is KGHDR and CDR2 SFDVKD. The CDR3 has 18 residues. Trimming took 4 bases from V and 5 from J; bases not matched to a gene: 16. CDR3 residues: CATSDPYTGLGSKDTQYF. Here the CDR3 DNA reads TGTGCCACCAGTGACCCCTACACGGGACTAGGATCCAAAGATACGCAGTATTTT.

This clonotype was counted a few times. The V call is TRBV10-3, the J call TRBJ2-3; maybe TRBD2 (6 bases). Trimming took 8 bases from V and 6 from J, leaving 9 bases between them. There are 11 residues in the CDR3. The germline V gene encodes CDR1 ENHRY and CDR2 SYGVKD. Here the CDR3 DNA reads TGTGCCATCGGGAGGCTGGATACGCAGTATTTT. Translating it yields CAIGRLDTQYF.

This clonotype was recorded many times. This chain connects TRBV7-2 to TRBJ2-7, with unresolved D. Germline V gene data show CDR1 as SGHTA and CDR2 as FQGNSA. The CDR3 is 13 amino acids. Trimming pared 2 bases from V and 6 bases from J, leaving 11 bases between. In DNA form, the CDR3 reads TGTGCCAGCAGCTTATCTCACGCGTCCGAGCAGTACTTC. Its protein product is CASSLSHASEQYF.

This clonotype was counted between two and nine times. The rearrangement links TRBV27 to TRBJ1-4, with D uncertain. V lost 7 bases, J lost 3 bases, and 18 bases lay in between. The CDR3 contains 16 residues. Germline loops: CDR1 MNHEY, CDR2 SMNVEV (reference sequence). In DNA form, the CDR3 reads TGTGCCAGCATCGGAAGGGATCATAGAGCTAATGAAAAACTGTTTTTT. Translated: CASIGRDHRANEKLFF.

This clonotype was observed many times. The rearrangement joins TRBV6-5 to TRBJ2-7; D might be TRBD1 (5 bases). Germline assignment: CDR1 MNHEY and CDR2 SVGAGI. This CDR3 contains 15 residues. The V gene lost 4 bases and the J gene lost 0 bases, with 13 bases spanning the gap. The CDR3 nucleotides are TGTGCCAGCAGTTGGGTACAGGCGACCTCCTACGAGCAGTACTTC. This codes for CASSWVQATSYEQYF.

This clonotype was detected ten times or more. This sequence joins TRBV7-3 and TRBJ2-3; 8 positions agree with TRBD2. With V trimmed by 5 bases and J by 6 bases, 16 bases remained unmatched. Germline values: CDR1 SGHTA, CDR2 FQGTGA. This CDR3 has 17 amino acids. The DNA of the CDR3 is TGTGCCAGCAGCCCCAACGCACGCGGGAGGAGTGCTGATACGCAGTATTTT. Residues: CASSPNARGRSADTQYF.

As concerns this clonotype: This CDR3 is missing its conserved last phenylalanine or tryptophan, likely due to a read error. The rearrangement joins TRBV6-1 to TRBJ1-2; D is ambiguous. Germline V gene data show CDR1 as MNHNS and CDR2 as SASEGT. V was shortened by 4 bases and J by 2 bases, with 17 bases between the two germline ends. The CDR3 sequence is 16 residues long. The CDR3 region is CASSGAEGSLNYGYTL. Here the CDR3 DNA reads TGTGCCAGCAGTGGGGCGGAAGGGAGCTTAAACTATGGCTACACCCTC.

This clonotype turned up a few times. This sequence joins TRBV5-4 and TRBJ1-4; D is unclear. Germline-derived CDR1 and CDR2 are SGHNT and YYREEE (reference sequence). This CDR3 contains 13 residues. Deletions cut 2 bases from V and 5 bases from J, with 7 bases between. CDR3 in DNA: TGTGCCAGCAGCTTCGGCTGGAATGAAAAACTGTTTTTT. Translated: CASSFGWNEKLFF.

This clonotype was observed many times. J is TRBJ1-2 and V is TRBV6-2 or TRBV6-3; the D gene is possibly TRBD1 (6 bases). This CDR3 has 15 amino acids. Germline lookup yields CDR1 MNHEY and CDR2 SVGEGT. Trimming pared 7 bases from V and 3 bases from J, leaving 18 bases between. CDR3 amino acids: CASNSPGALDYGYTF. CDR3 sequence (DNA): TGTGCCAGCAACTCTCCAGGGGCGTTGGACTATGGCTACACCTTC.